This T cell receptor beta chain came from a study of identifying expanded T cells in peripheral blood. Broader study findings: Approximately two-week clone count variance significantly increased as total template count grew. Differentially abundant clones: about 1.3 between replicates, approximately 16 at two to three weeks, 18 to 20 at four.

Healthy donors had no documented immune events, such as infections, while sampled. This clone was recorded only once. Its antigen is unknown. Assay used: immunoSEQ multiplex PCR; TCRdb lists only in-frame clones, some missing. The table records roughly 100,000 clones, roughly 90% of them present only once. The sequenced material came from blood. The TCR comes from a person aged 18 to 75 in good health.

The CDR3, as DNA: TGCAGTGCTGGTACAGGCTATGGCTACACCTTC. It translates to CSAGTGYGYTF. The chain joins TRBV20-1 to TRBJ1-2; D is perhaps TRBD1 (5 bases). Trimming left V 5 bases short and J 4 bases short, with 8 bases between. The CDR3 is 11 amino acids. Looked up from germline, CDR1 is DFQATT and CDR2 is SNEGSKA (reference sequence).